Following are 2 T cell receptor beta chains from one sample sequenced in a study of neurological immune-mediated disorders. From the 5' RACE reads, TCRdb called clonotypes with MiXCR, one entry per CDR3 protein. In the table there are about 50,000 distinct CDR3 sequences, more than 4% of which are singletons. Sequenced sample: PBMCs. These receptors were obtained from a man between 50 and 59 years old with multiple sclerosis.

This clonotype was detected ten times or more. The chain uses TRBV5-6 and TRBJ2-5, with D possibly matching TRBD1 (6 bases). V was clipped by 4 bases and J by 12 bases, with 22 bases between them. The CDR3 runs 14 residues. CDR1 and CDR2 (germline): SGHDT, YYEEEE. The CDR3 loop reads CASSEKPGQPLKYF. DNA for the CDR3: TGTGCCAGCAGCGAGAAACCGGGACAACCCTTGAAGTACTTC.

This clonotype has ten or more counts. This chain's CDR3 is CASSGLVRQGNEKLFF. CDR3 in DNA: TGTGCCAGCAGCGGGTTGGTCAGACAGGGGAATGAAAAACTGTTTTTT. The chain has TRBV5-5 and TRBJ1-4; 8 bases line up with TRBD1. V trimming: 4 bases; J trimming: 5 bases; junction bases outside the gene matches: 10. This CDR3 has 16 residues. Germline V lookup: CDR1 SGHKS, CDR2 YYEKEE (reference sequence).